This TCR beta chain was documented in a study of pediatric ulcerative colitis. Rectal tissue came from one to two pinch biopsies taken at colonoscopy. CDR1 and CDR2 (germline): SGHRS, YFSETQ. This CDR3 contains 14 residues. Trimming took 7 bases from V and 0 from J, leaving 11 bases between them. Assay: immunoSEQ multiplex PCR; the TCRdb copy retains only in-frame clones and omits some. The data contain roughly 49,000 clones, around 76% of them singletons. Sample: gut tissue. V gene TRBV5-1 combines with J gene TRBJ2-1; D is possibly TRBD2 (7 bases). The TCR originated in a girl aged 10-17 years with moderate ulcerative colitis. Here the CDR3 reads CASYREGSYNEQFF. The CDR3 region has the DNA TGCGCCAGCTACAGGGAGGGCTCCTACAATGAGCAGTTCTTC.